A single sample is the source of the 29 T cell receptor beta chains below, sequenced in a study of ipilimumab plus nivolumab after autologous stem cell transplantation. Using immunoSEQ multiplex PCR, the repertoire was profiled, and TCRdb retains in-frame clones only, with some absent. The sample shows 6,000 to 8,000 clones, 85% to 90% of them seen only once. Sequenced here: PBMCs, sampled in a trial of ipilimumab plus nivolumab as post-transplant consolidation. These receptors all come from a female donor with multiple myeloma.

The chain employs TRBV7-6 and TRBJ2-1; the D is unclear. The CDR3 sequence is 14 residues long. V was pared by 1 base and J by 7 bases, with 11 bases between. Germline V gene sequence: CDR1 SGHVS, CDR2 FNYEAQ. The CDR3 nucleotides are TGTGCCAGCAGCTTAGGTCGGCTATTGAATGAGCAGTTCTTC. It specifies CASSLGRLLNEQFF.

This clone was seen once. The V and J genes are TRBV10-2 and TRBJ1-1, with TRBD1 identical over 7 bases. The germline V gene has CDR1 WSHSY and CDR2 SAAADI. The CDR3 spans 14 residues. The V and J ends lost 6 bases and 3 bases, in that order; junction bases with no gene match: 7. CDR3 DNA sequence: TGCGCCAGCAGGAAACTTCAGGGGGACACTGAAGCTTTCTTT. Protein sequence: CASRKLQGDTEAFF.

The gene calls are TRBV7-9 and TRBJ2-1; TRBD1 agrees at 10 bases. Unmatched junction bases numbered 7, after V lost 5 bases and J lost 3 bases. The CDR3 runs to 16 residues. Germline-derived CDR1 and CDR2 are SEHNR and FQNEAQ (reference sequence). CDR3 sequence reads: CASSPGDRGIYNEQFF. CDR3 DNA sequence: TGTGCCAGCAGCCCAGGGGACAGGGGAATCTACAATGAGCAGTTCTTC.

This rearrangement joins TRBV25-1 to TRBJ2-5, with D possibly being TRBD2 (6 bases). The CDR3 spans 18 residues. Germline V lookup: CDR1 MGHDK, CDR2 SYGVNS. Between the trimmed V and J ends, which lost 5 bases and 4 bases, there was a span of 26 bases. The CDR3, as DNA: TGTGCCAGCAGTCCGGAGGTGGATTACGGGAGTTTGTCAGAGACCCAGTACTTC. It encodes CASSPEVDYGSLSETQYF. Together with reference TRBV25-1 and TRBJ2-5, the CDR3 gives the full variable domain: EADIYQTPRYLVIGTGKKITLECSQTMGHDKMYWYQQDPGMELHLIHYSYGVNSTEKGDLSSESTVSRIRTEHFPLTLESARPSHTSQYLCASSPEVDYGSLSETQYFGPGTRLLVL.

The chain recombines TRBV5-1 with TRBJ2-3; 9 positions agree with TRBD2. The junction had 5 bases not matched to a gene; V was cut back by 3 bases and J by 0 bases. The V gene's germline CDR1 is SGHRS and CDR2 YFSETQ. The CDR3 contains 16 residues. CDR3 nucleotide sequence: TGCGCCAGCAGCTCGGGACTAGCCCCTAGCACAGATACGCAGTATTTT. As protein: CASSSGLAPSTDTQYF.

This chain links TRBV11-3 with TRBJ2-3; D might be TRBD1 (6 bases). V lost 1 base, J lost 6 bases, and 17 bases lay in between. Germline V gives CDR1 SGHNT, CDR2 YENEEA. CDR3 size: 16 residues. Here the CDR3 DNA reads TGTGCCAGCAGCTTAGGGGGAACAGGGCCCTTTGATACGCAGTATTTT. Its protein is CASSLGGTGPFDTQYF.

The chain is built from TRBV27 and TRBJ2-2, with D hard to call. Germline CDR1 and CDR2: MNHEY and SMNVEV (reference sequence). The CDR3 is made up of 15 amino acids. The V end lost 1 base, the J end lost 2 bases, and 8 bases lay between the germline ends. This chain's CDR3 is CASSLYGFNTGELFF. The CDR3 nucleotides read TGTGCCAGCAGTTTATATGGATTCAACACCGGGGAGCTGTTTTTT.

The V call is TRBV28, the J call TRBJ2-3, with 8 nucleotides matching TRBD2. CDR1 is MDHEN and CDR2 is SYDVKM in the germline V gene. The CDR3 extends over 16 amino acids. Trimming took 3 bases from V and 2 from J; bases not matched to a gene: 7. This CDR3 reads CASSFSAGVSTDTQYF. The CDR3 DNA follows: TGTGCCAGCAGTTTTTCAGCGGGAGTTTCCACAGATACGCAGTATTTT. Based on the CDR3 plus reference TRBV28 and TRBJ2-3, the full variable domain is DVKVTQSSRYLVKRTGEKVFLECVQDMDHENMFWYRQDPGLGLRLIYFSYDVKMKEKGDIPEGYSVSREKKERFSLILESASTNQTSMYLCASSFSAGVSTDTQYFGPGTRLTVL.

CDR3 sequence: CASSIQDTYEQYF. The CDR3 DNA is TGTGCCAGTAGTATACAGGATACCTACGAGCAGTACTTC. The V and J genes are TRBV19 and TRBJ2-5; D call uncertain. TRBJ2-7 matches the DNA end more closely, so the J call is doubtful. The CDR3 runs 13 residues. The germline V gene has CDR1 LNHDA and CDR2 SQIVND (reference sequence).

V usage is TRBV6-5 and J usage is TRBJ2-2; TRBD2 matches at 10 bases. Germline CDR1 and CDR2: MNHEY and SVGAGI. Unmatched junction bases numbered 4, after V lost 8 bases and J lost 4 bases. CDR3 length equals 14 residues. The CDR3: CASGRLAGTGELFF. The CDR3 nucleotides are TGTGCCAGCGGTCGACTAGCGGGCACCGGGGAGCTGTTTTTT.

The chain recombines TRBV6-1 with TRBJ2-1; D perhaps matches TRBD2 (5 bases). This CDR3 region has 14 residues. Germline CDR1 is MNHNS and CDR2 is SASEGT. V lost 8 bases and J 10 bases, leaving 21 bases between the germline ends. CDR3 nucleotides: TGTGCCAGCGCGCCCTTAATGGACTCCGTGGAGCAGTTCTTC. Protein: CASAPLMDSVEQFF.

J is TRBJ2-7 and V is TRBV29-1, with 10 positions matching TRBD1. V shed 6 bases, J shed 3 bases, and the junction held 8 bases outside the gene matches. Germline V gene sequence: CDR1 SQVTM, CDR2 ANQGSEA. This CDR3 has 14 amino acids. CDR3 in amino acids: CSVRTGGVFYEQYF. CDR3 in DNA: TGCAGCGTCAGGACAGGGGGAGTTTTCTACGAGCAGTACTTC.

The V gene is TRBV28, the J gene TRBJ2-7; 12 bases match TRBD1. CDR1 MDHEN and CDR2 SYDVKM come from the germline V gene. V was clipped by 6 bases and J by 9 bases; unmatched bases: 15. The CDR3 contains 16 residues. CDR3: CASSPSGTGGLSGQYF. DNA for the CDR3: TGTGCCAGCAGCCCTAGCGGGACAGGGGGCTTATCCGGGCAGTACTTC.

The chain couples TRBV28 to TRBJ2-7; 9 nucleotides agree with TRBD2. The CDR3 loop spans 16 amino acids. Trimming at V came to 5 bases and at J to 0 bases, leaving 8 bases not matched to a gene. Germline V CDR1 and CDR2: MDHEN, SYDVKM. The CDR3 DNA follows: TGTGCCAGCAGTAGAGCTGGACTAGCGAACTCCTACGAGCAGTACTTC. Its translation: CASSRAGLANSYEQYF.

The chain is built from TRBV28 and TRBJ1-6, with 8 nucleotides matching TRBD1. The CDR3 has 11 amino acids. The germline V gene encodes CDR1 MDHEN and CDR2 SYDVKM. The CDR3 DNA is TGTGCGACAGGGGACGATTCACCCCTCCACTTT. Translation: CATGDDSPLHF.

This clone was seen just once. The J gene is TRBJ1-5, the V gene TRBV28, with D possibly TRBD1 on 5 matching bases. The CDR3 has 16 amino acids. The V end lost 2 bases, the J end lost 7 bases, and 18 bases lay between the germline ends. Germline CDR1 and CDR2: MDHEN and SYDVKM. DNA for the CDR3: TGTGCCAGCAGTTTAATCCTGCGCGCGGGGACGCAGCCCCAGCATTTT. Encoded protein: CASSLILRAGTQPQHF.

This chain uses TRBV6-5 with TRBJ2-4, with D uncertain. Germline V gene sequence: CDR1 MNHEY, CDR2 SVGAGI. Trimming pared 4 bases from V and 9 bases from J, leaving 10 bases between. The CDR3 consists of 12 residues. The CDR3 sequence is CASSSGAGIQYF. The CDR3 DNA reads as TGTGCCAGCAGTTCGGGTGCCGGCATTCAGTACTTC.

The rearrangement joins TRBV29-1 to TRBJ1-5; 9 bases map to TRBD1. V shed 5 bases and J 5 bases; nucleotides not matched to a gene: 7. CDR1 SQVTM and CDR2 ANQGSEA come from the germline V gene. This CDR3 region has 14 residues. CDR3 in amino acids: CSVHTGGSDQPQHF. DNA of the CDR3: TGCAGCGTTCACACAGGGGGCAGTGATCAGCCCCAGCATTTT.

This clone appeared a single time. The chain employs TRBV14 and TRBJ2-3; 7 bases map to TRBD2. V was clipped by 3 bases and J by 4 bases; unmatched bases: 1. From germline, CDR1 is SGHDN and CDR2 FVKESK. This CDR3 has 13 amino acids. The CDR3 bases are TGTGCCAGCAGCCATCGGGGGGCAGATACGCAGTATTTT. Translating it yields CASSHRGADTQYF.

The chain carries TRBV4-2 and TRBJ2-2; 8 bases are shared with TRBD1. The CDR3 is 17 residues long. Germline CDR1 is LGHNA and CDR2 is YNFKEQ. J gave up 5 bases and V 0 bases, and 8 bases lay outside the gene matches. CDR3 sequence: CASSQEGTGWGTGELFF. CDR3 bases: TGTGCCAGCAGCCAAGAGGGGACAGGCTGGGGAACCGGGGAGCTGTTTTTT.

This chain connects TRBV6-4 to TRBJ1-2, with 7 bases identical to TRBD1. From germline, CDR1 is MRHNA and CDR2 SNTAGT. This CDR3 is 14 amino acids long. V dropped 6 bases and J dropped 5; count of bases not matched to a gene: 9. For the CDR3, the DNA is TGTGCCAGCAGCGCAACCGGGACAGCTTATGGCTACACCTTC. Its protein is CASSATGTAYGYTF.

The rearrangement uses TRBV19 and TRBJ1-1; a possible D gene is TRBD1 (6 bases). Trimming shortened V by 3 bases and J by 3 bases, and 11 bases separated the two germline ends. This CDR3 region has 14 residues. CDR1 and CDR2 (germline): LNHDA, SQIVND (reference sequence). For the CDR3, the DNA is TGTGCCAGTAGTATCTTCCAGGGGTACACTGAAGCTTTCTTT. It is translated as CASSIFQGYTEAFF.

The chain recombines TRBV9 with TRBJ2-2; D may be TRBD2 (6 bases). The germline V gene has CDR1 SGDLS and CDR2 YYNGEE. Trimming removed 3 bases from V and 1 base from J, with 10 bases in between. The length of the CDR3 is 15 residues. The DNA of the CDR3 is TGTGCCAGCAGCGCGGGACTCCTGAACACCGGGGAGCTGTTTTTT. It codes for CASSAGLLNTGELFF.

V and J are TRBV19 and TRBJ2-5; TRBD1 matches at 10 bases. V lost 4 bases to trimming and J lost 3 bases; unmatched junction nucleotides: 5. Germline CDR1 and CDR2: LNHDA and SQIVND (reference sequence). CDR3 length equals 15 residues. The chain's CDR3 is CASSRPGTGEETQYF. Written as DNA, the CDR3 is TGTGCCAGTAGTAGACCCGGGACAGGGGAAGAGACCCAGTACTTC. Full variable domain (missing parts from reference TRBV19 and TRBJ2-5): DGGITQSPKYLFRKEGQNVTLSCEQNLNHDAMYWYRQDPGQGLRLIYYSQIVNDFQKGDIAEGYSVSREKKESFPLTVTSAQKNPTAFYLCASSRPGTGEETQYFGPGTRLLVL.

The chain recombines TRBV27 with TRBJ2-7; TRBD1 is a possible D gene (5 bases). Germline V gene sequence: CDR1 MNHEY, CDR2 SMNVEV (reference sequence). There are 14 residues in the CDR3. V lost 4 bases and J lost 4, with 14 bases in between. The CDR3 region is CASSYGQGLYEQYF. The CDR3 DNA reads as TGTGCCAGCAGTTACGGGCAGGGATTATACGAGCAGTACTTC.

This clone was seen just once. The junction and the germline gene differ at one end; a read error may be behind it. The chain has TRBV4-2 and TRBJ2-3, with 7 positions matching TRBD2. The CDR3 is 16 amino acids. Germline values: CDR1 LGHNA, CDR2 YNFKEQ. The chain's CDR3 is CASSQEGGSLTDMQYF. The CDR3, as DNA: TGTGCCAGCAGCCAAGAAGGCGGGAGTTTAACAGATATGCAGTATTTT.

This rearrangement joins TRBV6-5 to TRBJ1-2; D may be TRBD1 (6 bases). The CDR3 spans 13 residues. The germline V gene has CDR1 MNHEY and CDR2 SVGAGI. Deletions cut 5 bases from V and 7 bases from J, with 14 bases between. CDR3 region: CASSVRGRGGYTF. Written as DNA, the CDR3 is TGTGCCAGCAGTGTCAGGGGAAGGGGTGGCTACACCTTC.

This chain joins TRBV7-9 and TRBJ2-2, with D hard to call. The germline V and J ends were trimmed by 2 bases and 4 bases, with 2 bases remaining between them. Germline V gene sequence: CDR1 SEHNR, CDR2 FQNEAQ (reference sequence). This CDR3 comprises 12 residues. This CDR3 is CASSLTTGELFF. Here the CDR3 DNA reads TGTGCCAGCAGCTTAACCACCGGGGAGCTGTTTTTT.

The CDR3 loop reads CSVRTDRRSPLHF. CDR3 DNA: TGCAGCGTTAGGACAGATCGACGGTCACCCCTCCACTTT. The gene calls are TRBV29-1 and TRBJ1-6; tentative D call: TRBD1 (6 bases). The CDR3 consists of 13 residues. CDR1 is SQVTM and CDR2 is ANQGSEA in the germline V gene. The V gene lost 5 bases and the J gene lost 10 bases, with 15 bases spanning the gap.